This TCR beta chain originates from a study of shared clonotypes between healthy human individuals. This clone was counted once. The antigen is not known. Sequencing used immunoSEQ multiplex PCR; TCRdb keeps in-frame clones, though not all of them. The sample has 190,000 or so clones; approximately 61% are singletons. Study-wide results and limits: A limitation of the genetic and exposure-history diversity represented arose from few donors.

Trimming stripped 4 bases from V and 4 bases from J, with 20 bases between. Germline values: CDR1 SGHDT, CDR2 YYEEEE. This CDR3 spans 16 amino acids. The TCR was taken from a man younger than 40 in good health. What was sequenced was memory CD4+ T cells sorted from blood. Subset given: CD45RA-negative fraction. V is TRBV5-6 and J is TRBJ1-2, with D possibly matching TRBD1 (6 bases). As DNA, the CDR3 is TGTGCCAGCAGCCCTACAGGTTGGGGGCGTACCTATGGCTACACCTTC. This sequence encodes CASSPTGWGRTYGYTF.